This T cell receptor (beta chain) was sequenced for a study of resident and recirculating memory T cells in vitiligo. Study-wide context: Samples were epidermis from two lesional and two nonlesional sites, plus PBMCs. The study's findings and limits: Different lesions suggested infiltration by different T cell clones.

As regards this clone: Its antigen is still unknown.

No patient showed confetti depigmentation, a clinical sign of active disease. The protocol was immunoSEQ multiplex PCR, while the TCRdb copy is restricted to in-frame clones and leaves out a portion. The data hold 60,000 to 80,000 clones, with more than 85% observed a single time. The CDR3 sequence is 16 residues long. V was pared by 1 base and J by 2 bases, with 8 bases of the junction left unmatched. CDR1 and CDR2 from the germline V gene are SQVTM and ANQGSEA. The clonotype originates from a male donor with vitiligo. Sequencing was done on a sample of blood. The gene calls are TRBV29-1 and TRBJ2-3; 8 nucleotides align to TRBD1. The CDR3 protein is CSVEGRGRIHTDTQYF. The CDR3 region has the DNA TGCAGCGTTGAAGGCAGGGGGCGAATACACACAGATACGCAGTATTTT.